The TCR beta chain described here comes from a study of T cell repertoires in cytomegalovirus infection. Across the whole study: Evidence of both CMV infection and a matching HLA type came from public TCR beta signatures. General observations from the study: Ex vivo responses were dominated by HLA-C-restricted CMV-specific TCR beta clonotypes.

In TCRdb, the reads were re-called with MiXCR into one record per CDR3 protein. The sample lists roughly 150,000 distinct CDR3 sequences; roughly 17% were seen once. This clonotype was seen a handful of times. Its target is unknown. The CDR3 is made up of 15 amino acids. The germline gives CDR1 SEHNR, CDR2 FQNEAQ (reference sequence). V was cut by 7 bases and J by 4 bases, with 17 bases left in between. The chain combines TRBV7-9 with TRBJ2-1; D is uncertain. The TCR originated in a human donor in good health (CMV status not recorded). Some clones in this sample may be carry-over from other donors' samples. Sequencing used CD8+ T cells from PBMCs. The CDR3: CASITSLIQYNEQFF. The CDR3 coding sequence is TGTGCCAGCATCACATCGCTAATCCAATACAATGAGCAGTTCTTC.